The 9 T cell receptor beta chains below come from one sample, sequenced in a study of beta chain features in type 1 diabetes. Sequencing targeted expressed TCRB transcripts, as all isolated RNA had been reverse transcribed. Some clones are missing from TCRdb's copy, which holds only in-frame ones; the method was immunoSEQ multiplex PCR. The table shows hundreds of thousands of clones, with about 14% occurring only once. The source material was naive CD4+ T cells from blood. These receptors all come from a man younger than 35 in good health.

This clone was recorded a few times. This chain connects TRBV9 to TRBJ2-5; a possible D gene is TRBD2 (5 bases). V was clipped by 0 bases and J by 5 bases, with 11 bases between them. Germline CDR1 is SGDLS and CDR2 is YYNGEE. CDR3 length: 14 residues. As DNA, the CDR3 is TGTGCCAGCAGCGTAGATCGGGGTGCGGAGACCCAGTACTTC. Encoded protein: CASSVDRGAETQYF.

This clone was recorded a few times. This chain uses TRBV9 with TRBJ1-2, with D possibly TRBD1 on 6 matching bases. The CDR3 is made up of 16 amino acids. Germline V gene lookup returns CDR1 SGDLS and CDR2 YYNGEE. With 0 bases removed from V and 2 bases from J, the gap between germline ends came to 14 bases. CDR3 loop: CASSVVSYGGNYGYTF. The CDR3, as DNA: TGTGCCAGCAGCGTAGTCAGTTATGGGGGCAACTATGGCTACACCTTC.

The genes are TRBV7-3 and TRBJ2-3, with 13 bases fitting TRBD2. The V and J ends lost 1 base and 6 bases, in that order; junction bases with no gene match: 7. The CDR3 runs 17 residues. Germline CDR1 reads SGHTA; CDR2 reads FQGTGA. The CDR3, as DNA: TGTGCCAGCAGCTTAAAGCGGACTAGCGGGGGACCTGATACGCAGTATTTT. Its translation: CASSLKRTSGGPDTQYF.

This clone was seen more than once but under ten times. This chain joins TRBV25-1 and TRBJ1-6; 7 bases are shared with TRBD1. In germline, CDR1 is MGHDK, CDR2 SYGVNS. The CDR3 has 15 residues. J was trimmed by 2 bases and V by 2 bases; bases with no gene match: 0. CDR3 sequence: CASSEQGAYNSPLHF. The CDR3 DNA reads as TGTGCCAGCAGTGAACAGGGGGCCTATAATTCACCCCTCCACTTT.

This clone was seen a handful of times. V usage is TRBV7-2 and J usage is TRBJ2-1; D not resolved. The CDR3 consists of 12 residues. Germline V CDR1 and CDR2: SGHTA, FQGNSA. V gave up 5 bases and J gave up 1 base, with 3 bases separating them. The CDR3 here is CASSLSYNEQFF. The CDR3 DNA reads TGTGCCAGCAGCCTATCCTACAATGAGCAGTTCTTC.

The chain has TRBV11-2 and TRBJ2-4, with 8 nucleotides matching TRBD1. V dropped 5 bases and J dropped 4; count of bases not matched to a gene: 10. Germline assignment: CDR1 SGHAT and CDR2 FQNNGV. There are 16 residues in the CDR3. The CDR3 protein is CASSPGDRKVKNIQYF. CDR3 nucleotide sequence: TGTGCCAGCAGCCCAGGGGACAGGAAGGTGAAAAACATTCAGTACTTC.

This clone was counted only a few times. The V gene is TRBV7-2, the J gene TRBJ2-7; D unresolved. V was trimmed by 3 bases and J by 7 bases, leaving 19 bases between them. Germline CDR1 and CDR2: SGHTA and FQGNSA. This CDR3 spans 15 amino acids. CDR3: CASSFLSELLLEQYF. In nucleotides, the CDR3 is TGTGCCAGCAGCTTTTTGTCTGAACTCCTGTTGGAGCAGTACTTC.

The chain uses TRBV2 and TRBJ2-2; tentatively, D is TRBD2 (5 bases). This CDR3 is built from 15 residues. The germline gives CDR1 SNHLY, CDR2 FYNNEI. V was cut by 5 bases and J by 4 bases, with 14 bases left in between. CDR3 bases: TGTGCCAGCAGTCCGCTCGGTCGGGGCACCGGGGAGCTGTTTTTT. This encodes CASSPLGRGTGELFF.

This clone was seen a few times. V and J are TRBV15 and TRBJ1-4; no reliable D call. This CDR3 comprises 17 residues. V was trimmed by 0 bases and J by 0 bases, leaving 11 bases between them. Germline values: CDR1 LNHNV, CDR2 YYDKDF (reference sequence). The CDR3 sequence: CATSRDLTAATNEKLFF. CDR3 nucleotide sequence: TGTGCCACCAGCAGAGATCTCACAGCGGCAACTAATGAAAAACTGTTTTTT.